These 20 T cell receptor beta chains were sequenced from one sample in a study of cytomegalovirus exposure and HLA in healthy donors. Primers for the PCR totalled 60 Vbeta and 13 Jbeta. The method was immunoSEQ multiplex PCR; TCRdb's version includes in-frame clones alone and lacks a portion of them. The data contain about 98,000 clones, about three quarters of them singletons. The source material was PBMCs. All receptors derive from a man aged 40-55 years in good health and CMV-seronegative.

In DNA, the CDR3 is TGTGCCACCAGCAGAGATCGAGTGAACACTGAAGCTTTCTTT. As protein: CATSRDRVNTEAFF. The chain is built from TRBV15 and TRBJ1-1; D gene unclear. The V end was cut by 0 bases, the J end by 0 bases, with 5 bases between. Germline V gene lookup returns CDR1 LNHNV and CDR2 YYDKDF (reference sequence). The CDR3 consists of 14 residues.

This clone was recorded only once. The gene calls are TRBV5-1 and TRBJ2-2; unclear D gene. The CDR3 loop spans 14 amino acids. Germline CDR1 is SGHRS and CDR2 is YFSETQ. Trimming removed 2 bases at V and 1 base at J, with 6 bases between. DNA for the CDR3: TGCGCCAGCAGCTTAAACGGGAACACCGGGGAGCTGTTTTTT. This translates into CASSLNGNTGELFF.

This clone came up a few times. The rearrangement joins TRBV5-1 to TRBJ2-3, with TRBD2 identical over 11 bases. J gave up 3 bases and V 4 bases, and 7 bases lay outside the gene matches. CDR1 is SGHRS and CDR2 is YFSETQ in the germline V gene. The CDR3 length is 16 residues. The CDR3 DNA reads as TGCGCCAGCAGCCCTTCACTAGCGGGGGTTACAGATACGCAGTATTTT. Translating gives CASSPSLAGVTDTQYF.

V and J are TRBV29-1 and TRBJ1-4, with D uncertain. This CDR3 has 13 amino acids. V was clipped by 7 bases and J by 0 bases, with 9 bases between them. CDR1 and CDR2 from the germline V gene are SQVTM and ANQGSEA. The DNA of the CDR3 is TGCAGCGCAGGAGGTTCAACTAATGAAAAACTGTTTTTT. Translated, it gives CSAGGSTNEKLFF.

This chain connects TRBV10-2 to TRBJ2-7, with D perhaps matching TRBD1 (6 bases). V was cut by 2 bases and J by 4 bases, with 15 bases left in between. The CDR3 runs 15 residues. Per germline, CDR1 WSHSY and CDR2 SAAADI. As DNA, the CDR3 is TGCGCCAGCAGTGAGACACAGGGAATGACGTACGAGCAGTACTTC. Amino acid sequence: CASSETQGMTYEQYF.

This chain joins TRBV20-1 and TRBJ2-1; 8 positions match TRBD1. This CDR3 region has 11 residues. The V segment lost 6 bases and the J segment 7 bases; nucleotides outside the gene matches: 2. Germline CDR1 DFQATT, CDR2 SNEGSKA (reference sequence). The CDR3 loop reads CSARGPNEQFF. The CDR3 region has the DNA TGCAGTGCCAGGGGGCCAAATGAGCAGTTCTTC.

Only a few counts were recorded for this clone. The chain joins TRBV7-3 to TRBJ2-1; the D is unclear. Deletions cut 4 bases from V and 7 bases from J, with 17 bases between. Germline-derived CDR1 and CDR2 are SGHTA and FQGTGA. The CDR3 has 15 residues. For the CDR3, the DNA is TGTGCCAGCAGCTCCCGGTACAGTCCAAGGAATGAGCAGTTCTTC. Translating gives CASSSRYSPRNEQFF. The complete variable domain, with remaining parts taken from reference TRBV7-3 and TRBJ2-1, reads GAGVSQTPSNKVTEKGKYVELRCDPISGHTALYWYRQSLGQGPEFLIYFQGTGAADDSGLPNDRFFAVRPEGSVSTLKIQRTERGDSAVYLCASSSRYSPRNEQFFGPGTRLTVL.

This chain uses TRBV29-1 with TRBJ2-7, with D maybe TRBD1 (6 bases). Trimming stripped 2 bases from V and 6 bases from J, with 14 bases between. Germline V lookup: CDR1 SQVTM, CDR2 ANQGSEA. The CDR3 length is 13 residues. The CDR3 is CSVELSGVGEQYF. The CDR3 DNA follows: TGCAGCGTTGAACTGTCAGGGGTTGGCGAGCAGTACTTC.

The CDR3 DNA follows: TGCGCCAGCAGCGCCGGGAACTCTGAAGAGCAGTACTTC. Amino acid sequence: CASSAGNSEEQYF. The chain has TRBV5-1 and TRBJ2-7, with a tentative D call TRBD2 (5 bases). This CDR3 is built from 13 residues. Trimming took off 4 bases at V and 7 bases at J, with 15 bases between the two ends. The germline gives CDR1 SGHRS, CDR2 YFSETQ.

Only a few counts were recorded for this clone. This rearrangement joins TRBV5-6 to TRBJ2-6; weak D call: TRBD1 (6 bases). The CDR3 has 16 residues. Looked up from germline, CDR1 is SGHDT and CDR2 is YYEEEE. V lost 4 bases, J lost 1 base, and 12 bases lay in between. The CDR3: CASSPEGQSGANVLTF. The DNA of the CDR3 is TGTGCCAGCAGCCCCGAGGGACAATCTGGGGCCAACGTCCTGACTTTC.

CDR3 coding DNA: TGTGCCAGTAGTTCCCGTCGGACAGCCGGGTCACCCCTCCACTTT. The encoded protein is CASSSRRTAGSPLHF. The genes are TRBV19 and TRBJ1-6; possible D gene TRBD1, 6 bases. Germline loops: CDR1 LNHDA, CDR2 SQIVND (reference sequence). Trimming shortened V by 5 bases and J by 10 bases, and 18 bases separated the two germline ends. The CDR3 consists of 15 residues.

The rearrangement uses TRBV2 and TRBJ1-2; tentative D call: TRBD1 (5 bases). The CDR3 sequence is 11 residues long. Germline V CDR1 and CDR2: SNHLY, FYNNEI. V was pared by 10 bases and J by 7 bases, with 13 bases between. CDR3 sequence reads: CATLGGCGYTF. The CDR3 region has the DNA TGTGCCACCCTGGGGGGTTGTGGCTACACCTTC.

This rearrangement joins TRBV7-3 to TRBJ2-5; 11 bases fit TRBD2. Trimming took 3 bases from V and 4 from J; bases not matched to a gene: 1. CDR1 SGHTA and CDR2 FQGTGA come from the germline V gene. CDR3 length: 14 residues. CDR3 DNA: TGTGCCAGCAGCTTGACTAGCGGGGTAGAGACCCAGTACTTC. Residues: CASSLTSGVETQYF.

This clone has just one count. This chain uses TRBV7-9 with TRBJ1-2, with D maybe TRBD1 (5 bases). This CDR3 is 15 amino acids long. Deletions cut 5 bases from V and 3 bases from J, with 16 bases between. Germline CDR1 SEHNR, CDR2 FQNEAQ (reference sequence). The DNA for the CDR3 is TGTGCCAGCAGCCCCCAGGGCAGGGCAGACTATGGCTACACCTTC. Its protein is CASSPQGRADYGYTF.

This clone was observed a single time. The V call is TRBV2, the J call TRBJ2-7; 10 bases match TRBD2. The germline V gene has CDR1 SNHLY and CDR2 FYNNEI. Losses at the gene ends were 4 bases for V and 4 bases for J; bases not matched to a gene: 10. This CDR3 comprises 16 residues. CDR3 loop: CASSGSSGGSSYEQYF. The CDR3 DNA is TGTGCCAGCAGTGGTTCTAGCGGGGGCAGTTCATACGAGCAGTACTTC.

The chain joins TRBV14 to TRBJ1-2; tentative D call: TRBD1 (6 bases). CDR3 size: 16 residues. CDR1 is SGHDN, CDR2 FVKESK, per germline. Trimming pared 0 bases from V and 5 bases from J, leaving 16 bases between. CDR3 nucleotide sequence: TGTGCCAGCAGCCAAGAGATGTCGGGGGGCTGGTATGGCTACACCTTC. This sequence encodes CASSQEMSGGWYGYTF.

This chain links TRBV19 with TRBJ1-1; unclear D gene. The CDR3 extends over 13 amino acids. Germline CDR1 reads LNHDA; CDR2 reads SQIVND (reference sequence). The germline V and J ends were trimmed by 3 bases and 4 bases, with 9 bases remaining between them. CDR3 in amino acids: CASSIVAATEAFF. The CDR3 region has the DNA TGTGCCAGTAGTATCGTCGCGGCCACTGAAGCTTTCTTT.

The V call is TRBV4-1, the J call TRBJ1-4; 8 bases map to TRBD1. The CDR3 loop spans 15 amino acids. The germline V gene has CDR1 MGHRA and CDR2 YSYEKL. J lost 2 bases, V lost 4 bases, and 3 bases had no gene match. The CDR3 DNA follows: TGCGCCAGCAGCCCGTGGACAGGGACTAATGAAAAACTGTTTTTT. Translated: CASSPWTGTNEKLFF.

V is TRBV7-2 and J is TRBJ2-1; TRBD1 agrees at 8 bases. The V gene end was trimmed by 6 bases and the J gene end by 6 bases; junction bases not matched to a gene: 4. From germline, CDR1 is SGHTA and CDR2 FQGNSA. The CDR3 totals 13 residues. CDR3 sequence: CASSWQGANEQFF. The DNA of the CDR3 is TGTGCCAGCAGTTGGCAGGGGGCCAATGAGCAGTTCTTC.

The chain couples TRBV7-8 to TRBJ1-5; D perhaps matches TRBD1 (5 bases). The V gene lost 5 bases and the J gene lost 5 bases, with 10 bases spanning the gap. CDR3 length: 13 residues. Germline values: CDR1 SGHVS, CDR2 FQNEAQ. The CDR3 sequence is CASSLDRDQPQHF. The CDR3 nucleotides read TGTGCCAGCAGCCTCGACAGAGATCAGCCCCAGCATTTT.